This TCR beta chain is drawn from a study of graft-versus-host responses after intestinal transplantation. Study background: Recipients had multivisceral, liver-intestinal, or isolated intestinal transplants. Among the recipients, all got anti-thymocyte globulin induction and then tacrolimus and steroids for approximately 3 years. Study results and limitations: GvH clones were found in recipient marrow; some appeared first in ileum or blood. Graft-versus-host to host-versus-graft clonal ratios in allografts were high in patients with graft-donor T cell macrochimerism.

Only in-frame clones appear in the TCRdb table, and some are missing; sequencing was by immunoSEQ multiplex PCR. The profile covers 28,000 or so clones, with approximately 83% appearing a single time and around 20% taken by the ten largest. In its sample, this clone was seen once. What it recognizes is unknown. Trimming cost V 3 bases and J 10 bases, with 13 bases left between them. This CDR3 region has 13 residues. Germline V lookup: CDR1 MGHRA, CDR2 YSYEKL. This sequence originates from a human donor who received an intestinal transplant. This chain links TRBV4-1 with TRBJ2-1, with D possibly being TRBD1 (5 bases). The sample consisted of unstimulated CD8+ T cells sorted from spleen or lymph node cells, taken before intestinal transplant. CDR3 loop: CASSQSVRGEQFF. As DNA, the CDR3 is TGCGCCAGCAGCCAGTCCGTTAGGGGCGAGCAGTTCTTC.